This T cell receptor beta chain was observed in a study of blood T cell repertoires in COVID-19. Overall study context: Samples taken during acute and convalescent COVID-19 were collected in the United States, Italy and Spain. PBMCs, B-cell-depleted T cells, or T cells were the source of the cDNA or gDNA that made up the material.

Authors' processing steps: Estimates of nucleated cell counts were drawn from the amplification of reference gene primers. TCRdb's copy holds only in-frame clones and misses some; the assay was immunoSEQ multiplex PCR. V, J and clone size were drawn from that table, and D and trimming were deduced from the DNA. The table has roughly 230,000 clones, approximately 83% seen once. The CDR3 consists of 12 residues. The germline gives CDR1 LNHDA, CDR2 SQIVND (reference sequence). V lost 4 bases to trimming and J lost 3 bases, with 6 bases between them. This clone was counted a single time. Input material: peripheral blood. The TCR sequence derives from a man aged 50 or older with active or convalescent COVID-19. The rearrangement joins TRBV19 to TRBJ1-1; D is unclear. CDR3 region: CASSRRYTEAFF. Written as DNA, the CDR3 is TGTGCCAGTAGTAGGCGGTACACTGAAGCTTTCTTT.